The rows below give T cell receptor beta chains drawn from one sample of a study of spatial heterogeneity in lung cancer. Via MiXCR, TCRdb re-called the 5' RACE reads, giving one row per CDR3 protein. The data hold approximately 49,000 distinct CDR3 sequences, with approximately 5.7% observed a single time. This sample comprised PBMCs, obtained at surgery. These receptor sequences come from a male donor with early-stage non-small cell lung cancer. CDR3s include the opening cysteine and the closing phenylalanine or tryptophan. Each record gives: J gene, clone size, D gene, V gene, CDR3 DNA, CDR3 protein. A D gene is named only where the DNA matches it firmly. Clone sizes are given selectively: once, few, many, or a class where the clone is expanded.

>TRBJ2-7|NA|NA|TRBV6-5
TGTGCCAGCAGTTACGACGGGGGCCTCTCCTACGAGCAGTACTTC
CASSYDGGLSYEQYF
>TRBJ2-7|many|NA|TRBV27
TGTGCCAGCCGTTCCGCCAACGAGCAGTACTTC
CASRSANEQYF
>TRBJ2-7|many|NA|TRBV5-1
TGCGCCAGCAGCTTGGGCGGGAACATCTACGAGCAGTACTTC
CASSLGGNIYEQYF
>TRBJ1-1|few|NA|TRBV19
TGTGCCAGTAGCCCTACGGCGGGGGACACTGAAGCTTTCTTT
CASSPTAGDTEAFF
>TRBJ2-1|many|NA|TRBV4-1
TGCGCCAGCAGCCAAGTAGGCGGGGCCCATGTGCAGTTCTTC
CASSQVGGAHVQFF
>TRBJ2-3|many|NA|TRBV28
TGTGCCAGCAGACCCTACCGGGGGCCAGATACGCAGTATTTT
CASRPYRGPDTQYF
>TRBJ2-3|many|NA|TRBV5-1
TGCGCCAGCAGCTCGAGTTTCGGGACCCCTACAGATACGCAGTATTTT
CASSSSFGTPTDTQYF
>TRBJ1-2|many|NA|TRBV25-1
TGTGCCAGCAGTGAAGGGACCCTCTACGGCTACACCTTC
CASSEGTLYGYTF
>TRBJ2-5|few|TRBD2|TRBV12-3/TRBV12-4
TGTGCCAGCAGTTTCAGCGGGAGTAGGGAGACCCAGTACTTC
CASSFSGSRETQYF
>TRBJ2-1|NA|NA|TRBV14
TGTGCCAGTAGCCCAGGGAGAGTAATTTCCTACAATGAGCAGTTCTTC
CASSPGRVISYNEQFF
>TRBJ1-5|many|NA|TRBV9
TGTGCCAGGATCCTAAAACCGGGAAACAAATCAGAGCCCCAGCATTTT
CARILKPGNKSEPQHF
>TRBJ1-2|many|NA|TRBV4-2
TGTGCCAGCAGCCAAGATCCGCAATCGACTCGAGGGAATGGCTACACCTTC
CASSQDPQSTRGNGYTF
>TRBJ2-1|many|NA|TRBV12-3/TRBV12-4
TGTGCCAGCATTGCGAGTAGGATTTACAATGAGCAGTTCTTC
CASIASRIYNEQFF
>TRBJ2-1|many|NA|TRBV6-4
TGTGCCAGCAGTGATTCTAATGAGCAGTTCTTC
CASSDSNEQFF
>TRBJ2-5|many|TRBD2|TRBV4-1
TGCGCCAGCAGCTCCGAGGATAGCGGGAGGGCTTTGGAGACCCAGTACTTC
CASSSEDSGRALETQYF
>TRBJ2-7|many|NA|TRBV2
TGTGCCAGCAGTGTACGAGGGGTCGAGCAGTACTTC
CASSVRGVEQYF
>TRBJ2-7|few|NA|TRBV10-3
TGTGCCATCCGCCATGGGGGGGGCGCCTACGAGCAGTACTTC
CAIRHGGGAYEQYF
>TRBJ2-7|many|NA|TRBV10-3
TGTGCCATCAGTGGGAGACAGGACCTAACCTACGAGCAGTACTTC
CAISGRQDLTYEQYF
>TRBJ2-1|many|NA|TRBV7-2
TGTGCCAGCAGCCTCTCGGCTGGAACCTACAATGAGCAGTTCTTC
CASSLSAGTYNEQFF
>TRBJ2-7|medium-sized|NA|TRBV4-3
TGCGCCAGCAGCCAAGATACCGGGAGTGCGTACGAGCAGTACTTC
CASSQDTGSAYEQYF
>TRBJ2-1|many|NA|TRBV7-9
TGTGCCAGCATTTTTGACGGGGGAGTTGTGGATGAGCAGTTCTTC
CASIFDGGVVDEQFF
>TRBJ2-5|many|NA|TRBV13
TGTGCCAGCAGCGAAGCCCGCCAGACCCAGTACTTC
CASSEARQTQYF
>TRBJ2-3|many|NA|TRBV5-1
TGCGCCAGCAGCCCAGGGGACCCCACAGATACGCAGTATTTT
CASSPGDPTDTQYF
>TRBJ2-1|many|NA|TRBV29-1
TGCAGCGTTGAATCGCCGCACCGATACAATGAGCAGTTCTTC
CSVESPHRYNEQFF
>TRBJ2-5|many|TRBD2|TRBV10-3
TGTGCCACCCGGACTAGCGGGAGGCTAGGAGAAGAGACCCAGTACTTC
CATRTSGRLGEETQYF
>TRBJ2-1|few|NA|TRBV7-2
TGTGCCAGCAGCTTCCGGACTGCTTACAATGAGCAGTTCTTC
CASSFRTAYNEQFF
>TRBJ2-1|NA|NA|TRBV29-1
TGCAGCGTTGAAGAGACGGCTTCCAAAGTACCGTTCTTC
CSVEETASKVPFF
>TRBJ2-2|many|TRBD2|TRBV20-1
TGCAGTGCTAGGAAGGGACTAGCGGGACGGAACACCGGGGAGCTGTTTTTT
CSARKGLAGRNTGELFF
>TRBJ1-2|few|NA|TRBV10-3
TGTGCCATCAGTGAGTCAGATATAATTAGTGGCTACACCTTC
CAISESDIISGYTF